The present entry profiles one T cell receptor beta chain with its context. This clone was seen a single time. Its antigen remains undetermined. The record has no base qualities; no much larger clone is one base away. This sample is part of a study of T cell responses to AZD1222 COVID-19 vaccine (TCRdb year 2021). Study-level background: AZD1222 recipients given second doses at about 4 weeks or at about 12 weeks were pooled, since spike-specific TCR depth and breadth were not found to differ between the two schedules. Trial participants were enrolled by age into 18-55, 56-69 and 70-plus year subgroups, with about 150, 27 and 61 TCR-sequenced participants respectively. TCR sequencing was performed for about 240 trial participants, of whom around 210 were given two doses of AZD1222 and approximately 25 were given two doses of MenACWY control vaccine.

Based on the germline V gene, the CDR1 and CDR2 sequences are MDHEN and SYDVKM. The CDR3 measures 13 amino acids from cysteine to phenylalanine. Only the CDR3 part of the read is kept: 39 bases, read in frame from the first base. V loses 9 bases, J loses 6 bases, and the germline ends lie 18 bases apart. Reading the label with the study, this specimen's time point is: baseline before first vaccination. Vaccinee samples were obtained from the UK trials COV001 and COV002, which included a single-blind randomized controlled phase 2/3 trial of AZD1222 (ChAdOx1 nCoV-19) in healthy adults. For TCRbeta chain sequencing, PBMC samples were collected from trial participants at day 0 and at day 28 after the second dose. The CDR3 regions of human TCRbeta chains were subjected to immunosequencing. In the original analysis: Repertoire TCRs were matched against a reference library of SARS-CoV-2-specific TCRs generated with the MIRA antigen-specificity platform. Breadth was defined as the fraction of unique TCRs that were SARS-CoV-2-associated, and depth was defined as the fraction of total T cells that were SARS-CoV-2-associated. Using the MIRA data, every spike-specific TCR was mapped to the spike region that the TCR reacted to and assigned to either a CD4 or a CD8 class. Log10-transformed breadth and depth values were compared by one-way ANOVA with Sidak's multiple comparisons tests. TCRdb took this table from immuneACCESS and kept in-frame rearrangements with V and J called. Such tables lack part of the clones; where checked against another copy, unresolved V genes explain under half of the gap, and the rest is unexplained. That table is the source of V, J and clone size, and D and trimming were worked out from the DNA. The sample records more than 95,000 clones, about 93% of which are singletons. The ten largest clones take up around 4.7% of the sample.

Points the paper makes about the study in general: Participants were mostly white British, with more females than males. The authors suggested clonal diversity may have been underestimated. Because no samples from the day 14 peak response were available, repertoires could be characterized only after the peak T cell response. The whole spike protein was spanned by vaccine-associated CD4 TCRs, and dominant responses were seen in regions 160-218 and 743-854. Epitopes outside the regions mutated in the B.1.351 and B.1.1.7 variants were reportedly recognized by nearly half of the unique spike-specific TCRs. The 56-69-year group was small, and its depth increase did not reach significance, likely because of low power. Conclusions about previously exposed vaccinees were limited because only five to seven AZD1222 recipients were SARS-CoV-2 seropositive at baseline. After two AZD1222 doses, both the breadth and the depth of spike-specific TCRs were significantly higher than at day 0 and than in MenACWY recipients.

The clonotype originates from an adult in good health. The chain couples TRBV28 to TRBJ2-7; no D segment can be confidently identified. The sequences come from peripheral blood, collected on day 0 of AZD1222 vaccination. Here the CDR3 is given as CASKLVDPGEQYF. The DNA sequence is TGTGCCAGTAAGTTGGTTGACCCTGGCGAGCAGTACTTC. This CDR3, with the reference TRBV28 and TRBJ2-7 proteins standing in past its ends, gives the full variable domain DVKVTQSSRYLVKRTGEKVFLECVQDMDHENMFWYRQDPGLGLRLIYFSYDVKMKEKGDIPEGYSVSREKKERFSLILESASTNQTSMYLCASKLVDPGEQYFGPGTRLTVT.